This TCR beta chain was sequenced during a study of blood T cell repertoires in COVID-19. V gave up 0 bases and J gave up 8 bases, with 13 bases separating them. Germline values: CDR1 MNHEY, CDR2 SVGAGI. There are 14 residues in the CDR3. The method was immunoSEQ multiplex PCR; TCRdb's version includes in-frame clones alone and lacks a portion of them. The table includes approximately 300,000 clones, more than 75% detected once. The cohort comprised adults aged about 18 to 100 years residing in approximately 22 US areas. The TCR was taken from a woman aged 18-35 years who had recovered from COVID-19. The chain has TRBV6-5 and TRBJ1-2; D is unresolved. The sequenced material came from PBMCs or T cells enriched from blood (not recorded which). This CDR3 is CASSYSSGAGGYTF. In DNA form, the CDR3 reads TGTGCCAGCAGTTACTCCTCAGGCGCTGGGGGCTACACCTTC.